Listed below are T cell receptor beta chains from one sample, sequenced in a study of PD-L1 blockade in urothelial cancer. The assay was immunoSEQ multiplex PCR, and TCRdb's table has in-frame clones only and misses some. This sample carries about 16,000 clones, about 88% of them seen once, and the ten largest clones take roughly 13%. The specimen was PBMCs, collected around atezolizumab (anti-PD-L1) treatment. Every receptor here comes from a man in his sixties or seventies with urothelial cancer. Each CDR3 is given with its conserved first and last residue. Each record gives: D gene, V gene, CDR3 length, J gene, CDR3 protein. D genes are given only for firm matches.

-,TRBV18,16,TRBJ2-1,CASSSLAGGSYNEQFF
TRBD2,TRBV18,14,TRBJ2-7,CASSPGGISYEQYF
TRBD1,TRBV27,14,TRBJ1-2,CASSLAGTGFGYTF
-,TRBV4-1,15,TRBJ1-4,CASSQDALSGSKLFF
-,TRBV19,13,TRBJ1-2,CASRGTGSYGYTF
TRBD1,TRBV6-1,14,TRBJ1-2,CASKPGQGLYGYTF
-,TRBV9,13,TRBJ1-4,CASTRGTNEKLFF
-,TRBV7-9,13,TRBJ1-1,CASRRVMNTEAFF
TRBD1,TRBV6-5,11,TRBJ2-7,CASSRGREQYF
-,TRBV29-1,12,TRBJ2-7,CSVEGQSYEQYF
TRBD2,TRBV28,15,TRBJ2-7,CASRTSGGEAYEQYF
-,TRBV6-1,13,TRBJ1-6,CASRQGYTSPLHF
-,TRBV18,16,TRBJ1-2,CASSPPPGRELGGYTF
-,TRBV27,13,TRBJ1-5,CASSSSSNQPQHF
-,TRBV28,15,TRBJ2-5,CASVSWNGAQETQYF
-,TRBV6-6,14,TRBJ1-1,CASTRVGQNAEAFF
TRBD2,TRBV7-9,16,TRBJ2-1,CASSTASGGIHNEQFF
TRBD1,TRBV5-6,15,TRBJ2-2,CASSWTGGSRGELFF
TRBD1,TRBV28,15,TRBJ1-5,CASSLGQGGGQPQHF
-,TRBV29-1,11,TRBJ1-2,CSVKTGYGYTF
TRBD1,TRBV2,16,TRBJ2-6,CASSEQGALRANVLTF
-,TRBV7-9,13,TRBJ2-5,CASSTRAWETQYF
-,TRBV11-3,14,TRBJ1-2,CASRRVQGSYGYTF
-,TRBV13,13,TRBJ2-7,CASSFGSLLGQYF
-,TRBV7-9,14,TRBJ1-5,CASSRGGSNQPQHF
-,TRBV28,12,TRBJ1-5,CASSPAGQPQHF
TRBD2,TRBV6-5,14,TRBJ2-2,CASRGGVYTGELFF
TRBD1,TRBV27,16,TRBJ2-7,CASTETRDSLIYEQYF
TRBD1,TRBV5-5,13,TRBJ1-4,CASSSADRGKLFF
-,TRBV6-5,14,TRBJ1-6,CASSYLQGNSPLHF
TRBD2,TRBV6-1,15,TRBJ2-1,CASSESRGGLWEQFF
-,TRBV7-9,14,TRBJ2-7,CASSLYDNSYEQYF
-,TRBV6-6,15,TRBJ2-1,CASSLPGKSYNEQFF
-,TRBV7-9,15,TRBJ2-4,CASSIIGLSGGIQYF
TRBD2,TRBV4-1,16,TRBJ2-3,CASSQLAGVSTDTQYF
TRBD2,TRBV11-2,13,TRBJ2-7,CASSTGTTSKQYF
TRBD1,TRBV7-9,10,TRBJ2-4,CATGTDIQYF
-,TRBV6-1,14,TRBJ1-5,CASAGSYSNQPQHF
-,TRBV19,15,TRBJ2-1,CASSIEGASYNEQFF
-,TRBV19,13,TRBJ2-1,CASRTSRVTEQFF
-,TRBV5-5,13,TRBJ1-2,CASSLGTDYGYTF
-,TRBV5-4,15,TRBJ2-1,CASSLAGTPYNEQFF
TRBD1,TRBV4-1,16,TRBJ2-5,CASSQAGTGALETQYF
-,TRBV2,12,TRBJ2-7,CASSRGTYEQYF